Detailed here is one T cell receptor (beta chain). Germline values: CDR1 SGDLS, CDR2 YYNGEE. The CDR3 is made up of 15 amino acids. J lost 5 bases, V lost 4 bases, and 9 bases had no gene match. This specimen comes from a study of control samples from healthy donors and cancer patients. Method: immunoSEQ multiplex PCR; TCRdb's copy keeps in-frame clones and lacks some. The table includes 150,000 to 200,000 clones, more than 80% detected once. V gene TRBV9 combines with J gene TRBJ2-5, with 9 positions matching TRBD2. This sequence originates from a man in his thirties or forties in good health. Sample: blood. CDR3 region: CASSKSGGRIETQYF. CDR3 bases: TGTGCCAGCAGCAAAAGCGGGGGGAGAATCGAGACCCAGTACTTC.